Listed here is a single TCR beta chain. Its antigen is currently unknown. Because the CDR3's place on the DNA is in doubt, the DNA is left out and the CDR3 is given as listed by TCRdb. This entry is derived from a study of yellow fever vaccine responses in identical twins. Study-level results: Among the twins, the vaccine T cell response reportedly seemed partly convergent and partly personalized.

TCRdb reprocessed the RT-PCR reads with MiXCR, giving one entry per CDR3 protein. The sample includes tens of thousands of distinct CDR3 sequences, 77% of them seen just once. Termini included, the CDR3 measures 16 amino acids. This sequence originates from a woman in her late teens or twenties who received the yellow fever vaccine. The sample here was T cells from blood (PBMCs), unsorted or a sorted subset (not recorded which), taken before or after yellow fever vaccination (not recorded which). The genes are TRBV23-1 and TRBJ2-2; TRBD1, the table's D call, lacks a check against the DNA. TRBV23-1 is designated an ORF whose function remains uncertain. CDR3 residues: CASSPMDRGTPGSCFF.